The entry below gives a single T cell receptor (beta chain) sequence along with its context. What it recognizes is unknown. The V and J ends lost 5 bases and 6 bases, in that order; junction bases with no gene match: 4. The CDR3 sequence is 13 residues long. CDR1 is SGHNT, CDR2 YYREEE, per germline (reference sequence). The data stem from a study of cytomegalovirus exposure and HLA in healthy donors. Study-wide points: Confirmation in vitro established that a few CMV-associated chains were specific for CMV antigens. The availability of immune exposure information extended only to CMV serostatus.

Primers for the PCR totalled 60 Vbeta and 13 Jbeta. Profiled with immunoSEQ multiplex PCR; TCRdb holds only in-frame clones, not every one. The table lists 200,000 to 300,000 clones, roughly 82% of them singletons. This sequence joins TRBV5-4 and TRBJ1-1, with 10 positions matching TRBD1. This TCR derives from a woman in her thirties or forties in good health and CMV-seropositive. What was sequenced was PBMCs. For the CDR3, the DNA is TGTGCCAGCAGTCGGGACAGGGGAGCTGAAGCTTTCTTT. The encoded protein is CASSRDRGAEAFF.